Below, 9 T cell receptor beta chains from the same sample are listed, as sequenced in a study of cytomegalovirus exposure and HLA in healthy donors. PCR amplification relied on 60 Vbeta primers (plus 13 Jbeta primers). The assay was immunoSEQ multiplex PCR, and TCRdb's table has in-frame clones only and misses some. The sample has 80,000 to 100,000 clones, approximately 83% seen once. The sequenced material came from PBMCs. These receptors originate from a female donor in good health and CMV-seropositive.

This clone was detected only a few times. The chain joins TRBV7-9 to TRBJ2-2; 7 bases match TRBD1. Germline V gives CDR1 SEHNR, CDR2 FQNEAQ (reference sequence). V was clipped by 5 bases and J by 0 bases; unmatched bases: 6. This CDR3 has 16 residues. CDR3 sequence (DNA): TGTGCCAGCAGCCCCGAGGGGGCGGCGAACACCGGGGAGCTGTTTTTT. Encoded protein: CASSPEGAANTGELFF.

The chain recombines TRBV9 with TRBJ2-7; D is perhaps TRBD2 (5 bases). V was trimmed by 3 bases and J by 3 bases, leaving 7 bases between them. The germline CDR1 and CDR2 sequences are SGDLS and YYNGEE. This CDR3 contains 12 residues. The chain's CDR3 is CASSGENYEQYF. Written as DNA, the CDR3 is TGTGCCAGCAGCGGGGAGAACTACGAGCAGTACTTC.

This chain's CDR3 is CASSLGLFGEQFF. The CDR3, as DNA: TGTGCCAGTAGTCTGGGCCTTTTTGGTGAGCAGTTCTTC. The rearrangement uses TRBV19 and TRBJ2-1; D gene uncertain. This CDR3 contains 13 residues. Trimming removed 5 bases from V and 9 bases from J, with 14 bases in between. Germline CDR1 and CDR2: LNHDA and SQIVND (reference sequence). Full variable domain (outside the CDR3, taken from reference TRBV19 and TRBJ2-1): DGGITQSPKYLFRKEGQNVTLSCEQNLNHDAMYWYRQDPGQGLRLIYYSQIVNDFQKGDIAEGYSVSREKKESFPLTVTSAQKNPTAFYLCASSLGLFGEQFFGPGTRLTVL.

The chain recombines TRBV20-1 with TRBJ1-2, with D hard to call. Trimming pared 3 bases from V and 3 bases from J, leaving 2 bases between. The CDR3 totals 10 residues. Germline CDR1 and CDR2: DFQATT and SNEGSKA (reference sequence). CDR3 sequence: CSASDYGYTF. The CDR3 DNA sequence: TGCAGTGCTAGCGACTATGGCTACACCTTC.

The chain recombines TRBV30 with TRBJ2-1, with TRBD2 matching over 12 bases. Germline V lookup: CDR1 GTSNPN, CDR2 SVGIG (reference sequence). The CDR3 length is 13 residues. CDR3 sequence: CARTSGMVNEQFF. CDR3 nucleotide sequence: TGTGCACGGACTAGCGGGATGGTCAATGAGCAGTTCTTC.

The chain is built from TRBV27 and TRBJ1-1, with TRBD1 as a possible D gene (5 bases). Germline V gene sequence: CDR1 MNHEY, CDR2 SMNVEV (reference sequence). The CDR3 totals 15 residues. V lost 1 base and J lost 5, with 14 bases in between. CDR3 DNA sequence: TGTGCCAGCAGTTTATTTCCTGACAGTGGGACTGAAGCTTTCTTT. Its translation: CASSLFPDSGTEAFF.

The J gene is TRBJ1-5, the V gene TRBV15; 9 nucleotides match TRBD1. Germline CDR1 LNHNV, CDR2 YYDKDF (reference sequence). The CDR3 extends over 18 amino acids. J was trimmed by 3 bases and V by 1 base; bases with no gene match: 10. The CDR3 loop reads CATSRADIGQGNNQPQHF. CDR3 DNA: TGTGCCACCAGCAGAGCCGATATCGGACAGGGGAACAATCAGCCCCAGCATTTT.

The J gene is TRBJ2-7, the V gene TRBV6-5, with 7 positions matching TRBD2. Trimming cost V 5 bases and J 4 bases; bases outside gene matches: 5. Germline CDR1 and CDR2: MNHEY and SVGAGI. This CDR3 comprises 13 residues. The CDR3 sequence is CASSSGTLYEQYF. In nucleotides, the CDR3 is TGTGCCAGCAGTAGCGGGACCCTTTACGAGCAGTACTTC.

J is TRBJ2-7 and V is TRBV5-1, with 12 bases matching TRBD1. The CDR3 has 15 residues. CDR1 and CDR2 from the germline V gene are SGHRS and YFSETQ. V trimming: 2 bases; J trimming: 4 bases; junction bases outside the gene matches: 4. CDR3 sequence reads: CASSFMGQGAYEQYF. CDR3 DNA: TGCGCCAGCAGCTTTATGGGACAGGGGGCGTACGAGCAGTACTTC.